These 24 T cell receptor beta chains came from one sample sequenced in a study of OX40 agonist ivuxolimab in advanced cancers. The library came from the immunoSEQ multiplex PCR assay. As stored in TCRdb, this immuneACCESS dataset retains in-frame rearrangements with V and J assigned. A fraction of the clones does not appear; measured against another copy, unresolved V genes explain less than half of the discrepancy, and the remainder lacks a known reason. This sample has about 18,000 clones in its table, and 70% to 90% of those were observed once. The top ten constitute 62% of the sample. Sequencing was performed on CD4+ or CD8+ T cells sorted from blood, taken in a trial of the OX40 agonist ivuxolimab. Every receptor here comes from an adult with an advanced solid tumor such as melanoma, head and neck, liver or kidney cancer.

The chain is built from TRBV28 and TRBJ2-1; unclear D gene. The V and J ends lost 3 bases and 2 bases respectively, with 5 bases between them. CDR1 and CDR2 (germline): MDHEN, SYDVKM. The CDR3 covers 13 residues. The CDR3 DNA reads TGTGCCAGCAGTTTCCCCCCCTACAATGAGCAGTTCTTC. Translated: CASSFPPYNEQFF.

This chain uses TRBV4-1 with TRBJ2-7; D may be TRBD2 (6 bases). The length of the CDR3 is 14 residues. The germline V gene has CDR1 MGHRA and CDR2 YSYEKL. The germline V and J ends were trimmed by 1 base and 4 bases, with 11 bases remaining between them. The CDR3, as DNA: TGCGCCAGCAGCCAAGGACTAGGACCTTACGAGCAGTACTTC. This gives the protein CASSQGLGPYEQYF.

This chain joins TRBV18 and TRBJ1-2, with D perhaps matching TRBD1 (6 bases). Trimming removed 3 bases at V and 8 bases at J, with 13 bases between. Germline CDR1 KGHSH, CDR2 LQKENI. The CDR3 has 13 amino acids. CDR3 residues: CASSPGGAGGYTF. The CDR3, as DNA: TGTGCCAGCTCACCTGGGGGCGCGGGCGGCTACACCTTC.

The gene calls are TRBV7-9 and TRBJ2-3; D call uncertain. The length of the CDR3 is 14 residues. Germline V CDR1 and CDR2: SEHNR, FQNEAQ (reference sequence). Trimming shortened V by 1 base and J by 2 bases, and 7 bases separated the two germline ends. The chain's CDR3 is CASSLEGFTDTQYF. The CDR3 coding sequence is TGTGCCAGCAGCTTAGAGGGTTTCACAGATACGCAGTATTTT.

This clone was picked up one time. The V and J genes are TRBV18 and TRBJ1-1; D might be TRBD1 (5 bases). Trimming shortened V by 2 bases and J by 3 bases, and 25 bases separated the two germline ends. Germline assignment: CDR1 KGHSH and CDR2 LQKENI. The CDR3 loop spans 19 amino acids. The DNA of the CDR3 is TGTGCCAGCTCACCAAGCCCCCGTCCCCGTCATCCGGGGGACACTGAAGCTTTCTTT. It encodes CASSPSPRPRHPGDTEAFF. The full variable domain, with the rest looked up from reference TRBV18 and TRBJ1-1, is NAGVMQNPRHLVRRRGQEARLRCSPMKGHSHVYWYRQLPEEGLKFMVYLQKENIIDESGMPKERFSAEFPKEGPSILRIQQVVRGDSAAYFCASSPSPRPRHPGDTEAFFGQGTRLTVV.

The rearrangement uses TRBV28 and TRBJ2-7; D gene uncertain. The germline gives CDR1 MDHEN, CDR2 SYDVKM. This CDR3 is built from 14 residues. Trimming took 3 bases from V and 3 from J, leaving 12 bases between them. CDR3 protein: CASSLVDLYYEQYF. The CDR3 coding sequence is TGTGCCAGCAGTTTGGTGGACCTATACTACGAGCAGTACTTC.

The CDR3 region is CASSDSQPNTEAFF. The CDR3 DNA follows: TGTGCCAGCAGCGACTCTCAACCGAACACTGAAGCTTTCTTT. This chain connects TRBV5-6 to TRBJ1-1; D not resolved. CDR1 and CDR2 from the germline V gene are SGHDT and YYEEEE. The CDR3 has 14 residues. Trimming cost V 4 bases and J 1 base, with 11 bases left between them.

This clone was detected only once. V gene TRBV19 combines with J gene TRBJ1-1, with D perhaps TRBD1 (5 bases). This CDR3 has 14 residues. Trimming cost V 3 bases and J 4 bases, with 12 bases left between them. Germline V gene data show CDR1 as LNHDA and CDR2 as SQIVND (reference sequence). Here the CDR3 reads CASSILGGGTEAFF. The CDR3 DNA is TGTGCCAGTAGTATTCTCGGGGGGGGCACTGAAGCTTTCTTT.

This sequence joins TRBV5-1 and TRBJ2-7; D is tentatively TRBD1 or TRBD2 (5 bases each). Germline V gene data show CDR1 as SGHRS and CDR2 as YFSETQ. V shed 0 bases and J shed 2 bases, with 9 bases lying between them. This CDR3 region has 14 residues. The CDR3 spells CASSLGGITYEQYF. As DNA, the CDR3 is TGCGCCAGCAGCTTGGGGGGGATAACCTACGAGCAGTACTTC.

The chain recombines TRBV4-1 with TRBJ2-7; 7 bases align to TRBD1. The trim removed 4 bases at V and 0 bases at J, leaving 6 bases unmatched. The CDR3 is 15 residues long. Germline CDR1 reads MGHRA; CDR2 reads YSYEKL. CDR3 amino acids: CASSRSPGGSYEQYF. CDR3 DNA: TGCGCCAGCAGCCGAAGCCCAGGGGGCTCCTACGAGCAGTACTTC.

This chain's CDR3 is CASSSWTSGSYEQYF. The CDR3, as DNA: TGTGCCAGCAGTTCGTGGACTAGCGGATCCTACGAGCAGTACTTC. This chain uses TRBV27 with TRBJ2-7; TRBD2 agrees at 10 bases. CDR1 and CDR2 (germline): MNHEY, SMNVEV (reference sequence). The J segment lost 1 base and the V segment lost 4 bases, leaving 4 bases of the junction unmatched. The CDR3 has 15 residues.

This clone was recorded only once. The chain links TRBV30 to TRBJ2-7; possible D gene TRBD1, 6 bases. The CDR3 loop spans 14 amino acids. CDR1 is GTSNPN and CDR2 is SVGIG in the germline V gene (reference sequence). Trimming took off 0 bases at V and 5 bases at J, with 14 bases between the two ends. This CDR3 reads CAWSVVQGTDEQYF. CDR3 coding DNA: TGTGCCTGGAGTGTCGTACAGGGCACCGACGAGCAGTACTTC.

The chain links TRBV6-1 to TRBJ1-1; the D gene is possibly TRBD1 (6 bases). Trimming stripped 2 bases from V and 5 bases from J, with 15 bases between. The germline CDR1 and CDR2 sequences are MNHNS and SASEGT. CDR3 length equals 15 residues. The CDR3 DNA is TGTGCCAGCAGTGAAAGGGGGGAATATAGAACTGAAGCTTTCTTT. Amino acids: CASSERGEYRTEAFF.

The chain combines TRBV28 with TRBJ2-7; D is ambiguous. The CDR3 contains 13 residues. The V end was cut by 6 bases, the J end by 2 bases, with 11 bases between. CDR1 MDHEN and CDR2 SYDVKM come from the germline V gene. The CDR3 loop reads CASSDIVAYEQYF. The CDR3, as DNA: TGTGCCAGCAGCGACATTGTGGCCTACGAGCAGTACTTC.

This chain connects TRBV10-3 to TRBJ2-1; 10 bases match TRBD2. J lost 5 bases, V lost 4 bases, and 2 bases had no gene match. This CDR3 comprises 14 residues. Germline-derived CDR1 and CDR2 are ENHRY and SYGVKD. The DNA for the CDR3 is TGTGCCATCAGTGCTGGACTAGCGGACAATGAGCAGTTCTTC. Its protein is CAISAGLADNEQFF.

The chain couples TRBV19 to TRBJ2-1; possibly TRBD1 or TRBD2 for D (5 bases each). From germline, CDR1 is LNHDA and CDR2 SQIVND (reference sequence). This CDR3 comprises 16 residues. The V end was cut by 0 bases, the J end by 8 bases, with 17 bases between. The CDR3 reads CASSIDPRPQGDEQFF. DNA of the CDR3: TGTGCCAGTAGTATAGATCCTCGGCCGCAGGGAGATGAGCAGTTCTTC.

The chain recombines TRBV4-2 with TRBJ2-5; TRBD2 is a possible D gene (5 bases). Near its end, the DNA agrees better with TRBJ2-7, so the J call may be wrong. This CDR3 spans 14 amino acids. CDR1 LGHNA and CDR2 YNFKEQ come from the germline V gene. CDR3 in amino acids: CASSQERGAYEQYF. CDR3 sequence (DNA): TGTGCCAGCAGCCAAGAACGGGGAGCCTACGAGCAGTACTTC.

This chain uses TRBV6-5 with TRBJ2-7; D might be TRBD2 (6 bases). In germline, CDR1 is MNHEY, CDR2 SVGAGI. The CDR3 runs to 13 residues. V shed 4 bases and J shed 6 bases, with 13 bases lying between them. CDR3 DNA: TGTGCCAGCAGTTCCCTCGGGGGTCGCGAGCAGTACTTC. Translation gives CASSSLGGREQYF.

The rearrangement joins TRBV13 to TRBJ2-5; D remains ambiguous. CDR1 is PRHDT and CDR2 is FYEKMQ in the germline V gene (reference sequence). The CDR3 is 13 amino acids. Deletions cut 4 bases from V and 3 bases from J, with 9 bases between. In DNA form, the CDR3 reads TGTGCCAGCAGCTCCACAGAGGAAGAGACCCAGTACTTC. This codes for CASSSTEEETQYF. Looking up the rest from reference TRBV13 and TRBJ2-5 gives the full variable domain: AAGVIQSPRHLIKEKRETATLKCYPIPRHDTVYWYQQGPGQDPQFLISFYEKMQSDKGSIPDRFSAQQFSDYHSELNMSSLELGDSALYFCASSSTEEETQYFGPGTRLLVL.

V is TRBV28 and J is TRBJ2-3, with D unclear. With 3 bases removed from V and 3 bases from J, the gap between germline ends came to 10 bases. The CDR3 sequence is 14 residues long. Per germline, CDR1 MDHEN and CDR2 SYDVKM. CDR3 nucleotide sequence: TGTGCCAGCAGTTTTTTGGCTGGGACAGATACGCAGTATTTT. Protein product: CASSFLAGTDTQYF.

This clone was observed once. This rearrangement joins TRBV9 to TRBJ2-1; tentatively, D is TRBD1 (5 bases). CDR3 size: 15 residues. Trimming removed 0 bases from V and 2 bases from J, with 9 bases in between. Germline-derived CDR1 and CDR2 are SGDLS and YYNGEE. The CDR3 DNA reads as TGTGCCAGCAGCGTAGGCTCAGGGACCTACAATGAGCAGTTCTTC. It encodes CASSVGSGTYNEQFF.

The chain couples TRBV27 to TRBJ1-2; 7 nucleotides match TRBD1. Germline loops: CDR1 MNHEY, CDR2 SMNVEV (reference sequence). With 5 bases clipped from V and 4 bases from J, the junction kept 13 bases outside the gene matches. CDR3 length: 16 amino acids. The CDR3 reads CASSQGHDRAGYGYTF. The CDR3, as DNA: TGTGCCAGCAGTCAAGGCCACGACAGGGCGGGCTATGGCTACACCTTC.

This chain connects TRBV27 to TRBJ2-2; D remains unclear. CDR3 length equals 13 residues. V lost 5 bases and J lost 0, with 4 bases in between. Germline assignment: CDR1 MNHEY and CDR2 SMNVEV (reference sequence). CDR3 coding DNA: TGTGCCAGCAGTCCATCGAACACCGGGGAGCTGTTTTTT. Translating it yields CASSPSNTGELFF.

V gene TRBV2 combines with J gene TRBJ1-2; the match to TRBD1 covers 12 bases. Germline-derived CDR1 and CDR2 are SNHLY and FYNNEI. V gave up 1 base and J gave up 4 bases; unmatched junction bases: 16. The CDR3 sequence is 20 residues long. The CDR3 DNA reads TGTGCCAGCAGTGAAGGGGACAGGGGGCCGGCCTCGGCTTTCCTCTATGGCTACACCTTC. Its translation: CASSEGDRGPASAFLYGYTF.